This record looks at one T cell receptor (beta chain) sequence and its context. No antigen is known for it. The data stem from a study of T cell responses to AZD1222 COVID-19 vaccine. Study results and limitations: In all cases, repertoires were sampled only after the peak T cell response. Clonal diversity was possibly underestimated, and white British individuals and females predominated among donors.

Assay: immunoSEQ multiplex PCR; the TCRdb copy retains only in-frame clones and omits some. The repertoire holds over 150,000 clones, 85% to 95% seen once, with more than 9% in the top ten. V lost 3 bases, J lost 9 bases, and 9 bases lay in between. Germline V CDR1 and CDR2: LNHDA, SQIVND (reference sequence). The CDR3 is 12 residues long. The receptor was isolated from an adult in good health. The sample here was peripheral blood, taken on day 0 of AZD1222 vaccination. This chain uses TRBV19 with TRBJ2-1; no definite D call. The DNA for the CDR3 is TGTGCCAGTAGTATCACCGGGCTTGAGCAGTTCTTC. Residues: CASSITGLEQFF. Using reference TRBV19 and TRBJ2-1 for the parts outside the CDR3, the full variable domain is DGGITQSPKYLFRKEGQNVTLSCEQNLNHDAMYWYRQDPGQGLRLIYYSQIVNDFQKGDIAEGYSVSREKKESFPLTVTSAQKNPTAFYLCASSITGLEQFFGPGTRLTVL.